Detailed here is one T cell receptor beta chain. Germline CDR1 and CDR2: SGHDT and YYEEEE. The V end lost 1 base, the J end lost 7 bases, and 14 bases lay between the germline ends. The CDR3 spans 14 residues. No patient escaped relapse after autologous stem cell transplantation, and brentuximab vedotin exposure varied. TCRdb keeps only in-frame clones here, not all; method: immunoSEQ multiplex PCR. The table has fewer than 25,000 clones, approximately 80% seen once; the top ten hold more than 8%. These data originate in a study of PD-1 blockade in classical Hodgkin lymphoma. Sample: peripheral blood mononuclear cells (PBMCs), taken before the second cycle of nivolumab. This clonotype was sampled from a human donor with classical Hodgkin lymphoma. J is TRBJ1-2 and V is TRBV5-6, with D perhaps TRBD1 (5 bases). The CDR3 reads CASSLLSGYFGYTF. DNA of the CDR3: TGTGCCAGCAGCTTGTTATCAGGGTATTTTGGCTACACCTTC.